The 21 T cell receptor beta chains below come from one sample, sequenced in a study of cytomegalovirus exposure and HLA in healthy donors. The PCR employed 60 Vbeta primers together with 13 Jbeta primers. The assay was immunoSEQ multiplex PCR, and TCRdb's table has in-frame clones only and misses some. Counted here are just under 150,000 clones, around 86% occurring once; the ten biggest clones make up 2.5% to 3.5%. Material: PBMCs. The source is a woman younger than 45 in good health and CMV-seronegative.

Here the CDR3 reads CASSPQGSTEAFF. As DNA, the CDR3 is TGCGCCAGCAGCCCTCAGGGTAGCACTGAAGCTTTCTTT. The chain recombines TRBV5-1 with TRBJ1-1; D perhaps matches TRBD1 (5 bases). CDR3 length: 13 amino acids. V dropped 4 bases and J dropped 4 bases, with 11 bases sitting between them. Germline V gene data show CDR1 as SGHRS and CDR2 as YFSETQ.

The V call is TRBV7-3, the J call TRBJ2-3; TRBD2 is a possible D gene (6 bases). The CDR3 has 15 amino acids. Trimming stripped 6 bases from V and 6 bases from J, with 19 bases between. Germline loops: CDR1 SGHTA, CDR2 FQGTGA. CDR3 amino acids: CASRKTSIVGDTQYF. The CDR3, as DNA: TGTGCCAGCAGAAAGACTAGTATCGTTGGGGATACGCAGTATTTT.

The chain is built from TRBV7-9 and TRBJ2-3; no clear D. The ends were cut back, 0 bases at V and 9 bases at J, with 19 bases in the middle. There are 16 residues in the CDR3. The germline CDR1 and CDR2 sequences are SEHNR and FQNEAQ (reference sequence). CDR3 DNA: TGTGCCAGCAGCTTAGCCGTGGGCCGCCACATCATGACGCAGTATTTT. Amino acids: CASSLAVGRHIMTQYF.

The chain has TRBV19 and TRBJ2-5; TRBD2 agrees at 9 bases. The V gene end was trimmed by 5 bases and the J gene end by 2 bases; junction bases not matched to a gene: 6. Looked up from germline, CDR1 is LNHDA and CDR2 is SQIVND (reference sequence). The CDR3 is 15 amino acids. The CDR3 nucleotides are TGTGCCAGTAGTCTATCTAGCGGGGATCAAGAGACCCAGTACTTC. Protein product: CASSLSSGDQETQYF.

The CDR3 nucleotides are TGTGCCTCCAACCCCTTTCCTAGCGGGGATGAGCAGTTCTTC. Its protein product is CASNPFPSGDEQFF. V gene TRBV28 combines with J gene TRBJ2-1; 9 nucleotides agree with TRBD2. The germline gives CDR1 MDHEN, CDR2 SYDVKM. The J segment lost 8 bases and the V segment lost 11 bases, leaving 13 bases of the junction unmatched. CDR3 length: 14 amino acids.

This rearrangement joins TRBV11-3 to TRBJ2-3; 9 nucleotides agree with TRBD2. Losses at the gene ends were 2 bases for V and 2 bases for J; bases not matched to a gene: 5. The CDR3 length is 16 residues. Germline V gene data show CDR1 as SGHNT and CDR2 as YENEEA. The chain's CDR3 is CASSLRLAGNTDTQYF. Here the CDR3 DNA reads TGTGCCAGCAGCTTACGTCTAGCGGGGAACACAGATACGCAGTATTTT.

The chain is built from TRBV9 and TRBJ2-1; 9 positions match TRBD1. Trimming at V came to 4 bases and at J to 6 bases, leaving 8 bases not matched to a gene. The CDR3 is made up of 15 amino acids. The germline gives CDR1 SGDLS, CDR2 YYNGEE. CDR3 loop: CASSLGQGYGNEQFF. The CDR3, as DNA: TGTGCCAGCAGCCTAGGACAGGGGTACGGCAATGAGCAGTTCTTC.

This chain connects TRBV6-7 to TRBJ1-5; D is undetermined. TRBV6-7 carries the ORF label, with uncertain function. V was trimmed by 7 bases and J by 3 bases, leaving 19 bases between them. The CDR3 covers 16 residues. The CDR3 reads CASTKWAGQFNQPQHF. In DNA, the CDR3 is TGTGCCAGCACTAAATGGGCCGGTCAATTCAATCAGCCCCAGCATTTT.

For the CDR3, the DNA is TGTGCCAGCAGCTTGCCGGGACAGGGCAACCCCCCGATGAACACTGAAGCTTTCTTT. Translation: CASSLPGQGNPPMNTEAFF. The chain couples TRBV5-6 to TRBJ1-1; TRBD1 matches 9 bases. The CDR3 extends over 19 amino acids. Germline assignment: CDR1 SGHDT and CDR2 YYEEEE. V trimming: 1 base; J trimming: 0 bases; junction bases outside the gene matches: 13. Combining the CDR3 with reference TRBV5-6 and TRBJ1-1 gives the whole variable domain DAGVTQSPTHLIKTRGQQVTLRCSPKSGHDTVSWYQQALGQGPQFIFQYYEEEERQRGNFPDRFSGHQFPNYSSELNVNALLLGDSALYLCASSLPGQGNPPMNTEAFFGQGTRLTVV.

V and J are TRBV28 and TRBJ2-2; a weak D match, TRBD1 (6 bases). The CDR3 sequence is 14 residues long. Between the trimmed V and J ends, which lost 6 bases and 7 bases, there was a span of 15 bases. CDR1 and CDR2 (germline): MDHEN, SYDVKM. The DNA of the CDR3 is TGTGCCAGCAGCAAAGCAGGGGCGGTCGGGGAGCTGTTTTTT. Protein product: CASSKAGAVGELFF.

The CDR3, as DNA: TGTGCCAGCTTGGACAGTCTTGCAACTAATGAAAAACTGTTTTTT. The encoded protein is CASLDSLATNEKLFF. This chain joins TRBV18 and TRBJ1-4, with a possible D match to TRBD1 (6 bases). The CDR3 covers 15 residues. Trimming shortened V by 7 bases and J by 0 bases, and 12 bases separated the two germline ends. Germline V gene data show CDR1 as KGHSH and CDR2 as LQKENI.

The genes are TRBV13 and TRBJ2-7; D is perhaps TRBD1 (5 bases). This CDR3 region has 16 residues. Germline lookup yields CDR1 PRHDT and CDR2 FYEKMQ (reference sequence). The V and J ends lost 5 bases and 2 bases respectively, with 19 bases between them. The CDR3 coding sequence is TGTGCCAGCAGCCATGGACGAGCAGGGCCTCCCTACGAGCAGTACTTC. Its protein is CASSHGRAGPPYEQYF.

This chain uses TRBV19 with TRBJ1-2; 7 nucleotides agree with TRBD1. Germline V lookup: CDR1 LNHDA, CDR2 SQIVND (reference sequence). This CDR3 has 14 amino acids. Trimming at V came to 1 base and at J to 6 bases, leaving 5 bases not matched to a gene. The chain's CDR3 is CASSIVGGQDGYTF. For the CDR3, the DNA is TGTGCCAGTAGTATAGTTGGCGGACAGGATGGCTACACCTTC.

V gene TRBV10-1 combines with J gene TRBJ2-1; tentative D call: TRBD2 (5 bases). The CDR3 totals 16 residues. Germline CDR1 WNHNN, CDR2 SYGVQD (reference sequence). Between the trimmed V and J ends, which lost 3 bases and 1 base, there was a span of 13 bases. This CDR3 is CASSDLLAGSYNEQFF. The CDR3 DNA is TGCGCCAGCAGTGATCTGCTAGCTGGATCCTACAATGAGCAGTTCTTC.

This chain connects TRBV4-2 to TRBJ2-1, with 7 bases identical to TRBD2. CDR3 length: 15 residues. CDR1 and CDR2 from the germline V gene are LGHNA and YNFKEQ. V dropped 4 bases and J dropped 0; count of bases not matched to a gene: 3. The CDR3 loop reads CASSPRERSYNEQFF. CDR3 nucleotides: TGTGCCAGCAGCCCGCGGGAGCGCTCCTACAATGAGCAGTTCTTC.

The chain uses TRBV6-5 and TRBJ2-1; tentatively, D is TRBD2 (6 bases). The germline gives CDR1 MNHEY, CDR2 SVGAGI. The CDR3 extends over 15 amino acids. V was cut by 3 bases and J by 6 bases, with 15 bases left in between. CDR3 DNA sequence: TGTGCCAGCAGTTATTCCGGGGGTCCGGGCAATGAGCAGTTCTTC. Encoded protein: CASSYSGGPGNEQFF.

The CDR3 DNA is TGTGCCAGCAGCCAAGACCTCGGGCAGGGGGACTCCTACGAGCAGTACTTC. Encoded protein: CASSQDLGQGDSYEQYF. This chain connects TRBV4-2 to TRBJ2-7, with TRBD1 identical over 7 bases. Germline CDR1 and CDR2: LGHNA and YNFKEQ. V shed 0 bases and J 0 bases; nucleotides not matched to a gene: 8. This CDR3 spans 17 amino acids.

This clone was observed once. The genes are TRBV7-2 and TRBJ1-2; weak D call: TRBD1 (6 bases). The CDR3 sequence is 14 residues long. V was shortened by 3 bases and J by 4 bases, with 12 bases between the two germline ends. Per germline, CDR1 SGHTA and CDR2 FQGNSA. CDR3 coding DNA: TGTGCCAGCAGCTTGGAGGACAGAGGCTATGGCTACACCTTC. Translated, it gives CASSLEDRGYGYTF.

The chain combines TRBV5-6 with TRBJ1-3; TRBD1 matches at 8 bases. The J segment lost 2 bases and the V segment lost 4 bases, leaving 11 bases of the junction unmatched. This CDR3 contains 17 residues. Germline V gives CDR1 SGHDT, CDR2 YYEEEE. For the CDR3, the DNA is TGTGCCAGCAGCCGTTGGGACAGGCCCAATGCTGGAAACACCATATATTTT. Protein product: CASSRWDRPNAGNTIYF.

The chain's CDR3 is CASSQEVGSTGELFF. DNA of the CDR3: TGCGCCAGCAGCCAAGAGGTGGGGAGCACCGGGGAGCTGTTTTTT. The chain employs TRBV4-3 and TRBJ2-2; possibly TRBD2 for D (5 bases). Germline-derived CDR1 and CDR2 are LGHNA and YSLEER. V shed 0 bases and J shed 4 bases, with 9 bases lying between them. This CDR3 has 15 amino acids.

The CDR3 spells CASSLGAGTDNEQFF. Written as DNA, the CDR3 is TGCGCCAGCAGCTTGGGGGCGGGGACAGACAATGAGCAGTTCTTC. The rearrangement uses TRBV5-1 and TRBJ2-1, with D tentatively TRBD1 (7 bases). In germline, CDR1 is SGHRS, CDR2 YFSETQ. The CDR3 covers 15 residues. V was trimmed by 0 bases and J by 5 bases, leaving 12 bases between them.